These T cell receptor beta chains were read from a single sample in a study of CD8 T cells in ankylosing spondylitis. TCRdb used MiXCR to reprocess the 5' RACE reads, holding one entry per CDR3 protein. The repertoire has roughly 400,000 distinct CDR3 sequences, around 20% of them found once; the top ten carry about 16%. Material: blood, either unsorted or a sorted T cell fraction (not recorded which). The receptors were gathered from a male donor with ankylosing spondylitis. Both conserved end residues are part of each CDR3. D genes are given only for firm matches. Only some rows state a clone size, as once, few, many or a class for expanded clones.

NA | TRBJ2-3 | NA | TRBV7-2 | TGTGCCAGCAGCTTGGCTCAGGGATCCCCCCAGGATACGCAGTATTTT | CASSLAQGSPQDTQYF
few | TRBJ2-1 | TRBD1 | TRBV5-1 | TGCGCCAGCAGCTTGGTTGGACAGGGACTTACCTCCTACAATGAGCAGTTCTTC | CASSLVGQGLTSYNEQFF
NA | TRBJ1-1 | NA | TRBV5-5 | TGTGCCAGCAGCTTTTTGGTTTCTGAAGCTTTCTTT | CASSFLVSEAFF
NA | TRBJ2-4 | TRBD2 | TRBV14 | TGTGCCAGCAGCCTAACTAGCGGGAGAGGTACCAAAAACATTCAGTACTTC | CASSLTSGRGTKNIQYF
few | TRBJ2-2 | NA | TRBV12-5 | TGTGCTAGTGGTCAAAACACCGGGGAGCTGTTTTTT | CASGQNTGELFF
few | TRBJ1-4 | TRBD1 | TRBV5-1 | TGCGCCAGCAGCCAGGGACAGGCGGGCGAAAAACTGTTTTTT | CASSQGQAGEKLFF
many | TRBJ1-6 | TRBD1 | TRBV4-1 | TGCGCCAGCAGCCAACCCGGACAGGGCGGCTCCTATAATTCACCCCTCCACTTT | CASSQPGQGGSYNSPLHF
NA | TRBJ1-2 | NA | TRBV20-1 | TGCAGTGCTAGGTGGGACGGACAACGCTATGGCTACACCTTC | CSARWDGQRYGYTF
NA | TRBJ2-7 | NA | TRBV29-1 | TGCAGCGTCGGGGACGGACACTACGAGCAGTACTTC | CSVGDGHYEQYF
NA | TRBJ2-7 | TRBD2 | TRBV19 | TGTGCCAGTAGTGCGGGACTAGATGCCTACGAGCAGTACTTC | CASSAGLDAYEQYF
NA | TRBJ2-7 | NA | TRBV28 | TGTGCCAGCAACGGGGGTAGCTACGAGCAGTACTTC | CASNGGSYEQYF
few | TRBJ2-5 | NA | TRBV7-2 | TGTGCCAGCAGCTTAGGCCCCCAAGAGACCCAGTACTTC | CASSLGPQETQYF
NA | TRBJ2-3 | NA | TRBV7-2 | TGTGCCAGCAGCTTTGGGGCACGGCAGTATTTT | CASSFGARQYF
few | TRBJ2-3 | NA | TRBV5-1 | TGCGCCAGCAGCTTGGCCCAACTAGGTACCACAGATACGCAGTATTTT | CASSLAQLGTTDTQYF
few | TRBJ2-3 | NA | TRBV12-3/TRBV12-4 | TGTGCCAGCAGTTTAGCGGTGACGGGAGATACGCAGTATTTT | CASSLAVTGDTQYF
NA | TRBJ2-5 | TRBD2 | TRBV5-1 | TGCGCCAGCAGCCCCATGGTGGGGAGGGAAGAGACCCAGTACTTC | CASSPMVGREETQYF
few | TRBJ2-2 | NA | TRBV28 | TGTGCCAGCAGTCAAAACAGGAGGAGCGGGGAGCTGTTTTTT | CASSQNRRSGELFF
few | TRBJ1-1 | NA | TRBV5-1 | TGCGCCAGCAGCTTCAGGGGACAAATTTTGAACACTGAAGCTTTCTTT | CASSFRGQILNTEAFF
few | TRBJ2-3 | NA | TRBV5-1 | TGCGCCAGCAGCTTGGTACAGATTAGCACAGATACGCAGTATTTT | CASSLVQISTDTQYF
NA | TRBJ1-6 | NA | TRBV18 | TGTGCCAGCTCACCACGCCTAGGGGATTCACCCCTCCACTTT | CASSPRLGDSPLHF
few | TRBJ2-1 | NA | TRBV7-6 | TGTGCCAGCAGCTTATCATATGAGCAGTTCTTC | CASSLSYEQFF
few | TRBJ1-2 | NA | TRBV5-1 | TGCGCCAGCAGCTCCGGGGTCCACTATGGCTACACCTTC | CASSSGVHYGYTF
few | TRBJ2-7 | NA | TRBV20-1 | TGCAGTGCTAGCGGAAACTCCTACGAGCAGTACTTC | CSASGNSYEQYF
NA | TRBJ2-5 | NA | TRBV5-1 | TGCGCCAGCAGCCCAACTAGGGGACGTGGAGAGACCCAGTACTTC | CASSPTRGRGETQYF
few | TRBJ2-1 | NA | TRBV12-3/TRBV12-4 | TGTGCCAGCAGTTCCCCAGGTCGCGGTGAGCAGTTCTTC | CASSSPGRGEQFF
few | TRBJ1-5 | NA | TRBV6-1 | TGTGCCAGCAGTGTACAGGGACCATTGAATCAGCCCCAGCATTTT | CASSVQGPLNQPQHF
NA | TRBJ2-1 | NA | TRBV10-3 | TGTGCCACGGGCCTCACGCCCCACAATGAGCAGTTCTTC | CATGLTPHNEQFF
NA | TRBJ2-1 | TRBD1 | TRBV5-5 | TGTGCCAGCAGCAAATTCGGACAGGACGGCAATGAGCAGTTCTTC | CASSKFGQDGNEQFF
NA | TRBJ1-2 | NA | TRBV6-1 | TGTGCCAGCAGCCTTTCCCGGGACAACTATGGCTACACCTTC | CASSLSRDNYGYTF
NA | TRBJ2-5 | NA | TRBV7-3 | TGTGCCAGCAGCTTAGCCGGCGGATCTTGGGAGACCCAGTACTTC | CASSLAGGSWETQYF
NA | TRBJ2-6 | TRBD1 | TRBV5-1 | TGCGACAGCAGCTTGCAGACAGGGGGCTTTTCCGGGGCCAACGTCCTGACTTTC | CDSSLQTGGFSGANVLTF
many | TRBJ2-7 | TRBD2 | TRBV7-8 | TGTGCCAGCAGCTTAGTAGCGGGAGGATCCTACGAGCAGTACTTC | CASSLVAGGSYEQYF
NA | TRBJ2-7 | NA | TRBV20-1 | TGCAGTGCTGACATGGACTACGAGCAGTACTTC | CSADMDYEQYF
few | TRBJ1-1 | TRBD1 | TRBV6-1 | TGTGCCAGCAGCCTCGGGGGGACAGGGGGGTCGGCTTTCTTT | CASSLGGTGGSAFF
few | TRBJ2-7 | NA | TRBV5-1 | TGCGCCAGCAGCTTGGCCAGCCAACAGGCCTACGAGCAGTACTTC | CASSLASQQAYEQYF
few | TRBJ2-5 | TRBD2 | TRBV18 | TGTGCCAGCTCACGACTCTTCGAGGGTAGCGGGACGGAGACCCAGTACTTC | CASSRLFEGSGTETQYF
NA | TRBJ2-1 | TRBD2 | TRBV6-2/TRBV6-3 | TGTGCCAGCAGTTACTCGAAAAGTATTTTCGGACTAGCGGGAGGTTATGAGCAGTTCTTC | CASSYSKSIFGLAGGYEQFF